Detailed here is one T cell receptor beta chain. Its antigen is currently not known. It has no much larger one-base neighbor in the sample; base qualities were not kept. Stable Graves' hyperthyroidism was defined as no progression to ophthalmopathy during 18 months of follow-up. Hyperthyroidism patients were aged 18 to 65 years and newly diagnosed, with disease duration of less than 2 months. Any patient with an uncontrolled infection, another autoimmune disease, pregnancy or lactation was excluded. Diagnoses were based on clinical symptoms, serum thyroxine and TRAb, thyroid ultrasound and orbital computed tomography. Ficoll-Paque density gradient centrifugation was used to isolate PBMCs from around 10 ml of fresh peripheral blood. Total RNA was extracted with Trizol reagent, and quality was checked on an Agilent 2100 Bioanalyzer. The data were taken from a study of T cells in Graves' hyperthyroidism and ophthalmopathy (dated by TCRdb to between 2018 and 2021). Describing the broader study: Peripheral blood samples were taken at the time of initial diagnosis, prior to any treatment. To identify TCR V-J signatures that set the groups apart, the researchers used a discovery cohort of more than 95 patients, made up of under 50 with Graves' ophthalmopathy and 55 to 65 with stable Graves' hyperthyroidism. Prospective prediction of ophthalmopathy was tested in an independent validation cohort consisting of some 20 hyperthyroidism patients and approximately 16 patients who later progressed to ophthalmopathy. The roughly 100 discovery patients were divided at random into training and test sets in a 7:3 ratio. The study also compared thyroid tissue and blood T-cell repertoires from about six Graves' hyperthyroidism patients. Following sampling, methimazole starting at 30 mg daily was given to hyperthyroidism patients, and high-dose intravenous methylprednisolone was given to ophthalmopathy patients. TCR Vbeta CDR3 sequencing of 135 peripheral blood samples (43 ophthalmopathy, around 80 hyperthyroidism and around 17 progressor patients) is reported in the paper.

From the cysteine up to the phenylalanine, the CDR3 has a length of 14 residues. The sequence is cut down to CDR3 DNA, 42 bases in frame from base 1. The germline V gene supplies CDR1 SQVTM and CDR2 ANQGSEA. V is shortened by 4 bases, J by 9 bases, and the region joining them spans 19 bases. What the study reported, not specific to this receptor: Sample size was not statistically predetermined, and blinding of investigators to group allocation was not performed. Ophthalmopathy was separated from stable hyperthyroidism by a 13 V-J signature model, with 85% to 90% sensitivity and about 81% specificity obtained in cross-validation and 80%/75% obtained in testing. Most expanded thyroid clonotypes (frequency above 0.001) were also detected in blood, suggesting blood repertoires may reflect thyroid immune responses. In validation, the model predicted progression to ophthalmopathy a median of roughly six months before onset, with approximately 71% sensitivity and about 72% specificity.

The TCR beta CDR3 regions were amplified from the RNA transcripts. The first round of RT-PCR for the TCR CDR3 was performed with the HTBI primer set and the Qiagen OneStep RT-PCR kit. The libraries were constructed in a second round of multiplex PCR and then size-selected and purified. The libraries were sequenced on an Illumina HiSeq2000 using paired-end 100 bp reads. Regarding the original processing steps: Raw data were processed with SOAPnuke, discarding reads with adapters, uncalled bases, mean Phred below 15, or no exact constant-primer or identifier match. COPE v1.2.5 was used to merge high-quality paired reads, and clonotypes were defined as unique nucleotide sequences. MiTCR v1.1 was used to align the clonotypes against IMGT TRBV, TRBD and TRBJ reference segments. The analysis included only V-J combinations with a frequency above 0.0001, which together covered roughly 99% of the repertoires. A TCS score was defined as the ratio of F50 (clonal expansion) to E x V (chaos), with BLOSUM62-based TCRdist applied between CDR3 peptides within each V-J. Welch's t-statistics and random forest reduced approximately 520 V-J features to around 14, which were used in a naive Bayes classifier (R e1071). The public reads were run again by TCRdb, first through fastp at Q25 and then through MiXCR, and only productive beta chains were kept. Rows are unified per CDR3 protein, each entry keeping the most common DNA and genes. The V and J calls and clone size come from TCRdb's table, not from the authors' own analysis. For this sample there are hundreds of thousands of distinct CDR3 sequences; less than 15% appear just once. In total, the top ten clones hold about 10% of the sample.

The V and J segments used are TRBV29-1 and TRBJ2-1, with no confident D gene call. Sequenced input: blood. The receptor was derived from a woman under 30 with Graves' hyperthyroidism. The DNA sequence reads TGCAGCGTTGGACCCCAAGAAGTCTTCGTTGAGCAGTTCTTC. It specifies CSVGPQEVFVEQFF.